One and the same sample provided the 30 T cell receptor beta chains below, sequenced in a study of Ad26.COV2.S vaccination and SARS-CoV-2 variants. TCRdb's copy holds only in-frame clones and misses some; the assay was immunoSEQ multiplex PCR. The data contain approximately 350,000 clones, 83% of them seen just once; the ten biggest clones take up almost 7.5%. Treatment specified: over 15 received Ad26.COV2.S at low or high dose, single or two shots; roughly 5 received placebo; per-sample allocation not given. Collection of samples fell on day 63 after the first vaccine or placebo injection. Sample: peripheral blood, taken in a trial of Ad26.COV2.S vaccine versus placebo. Every receptor here comes from a person aged 18-65 years who received the Ad26.COV2.S COVID-19 vaccine or a placebo.

This sequence joins TRBV11-2 and TRBJ2-1, with 7 bases that match TRBD1. This CDR3 comprises 15 residues. CDR1 is SGHAT, CDR2 FQNNGV, per germline. The J segment lost 6 bases and the V segment lost 3 bases, leaving 8 bases of the junction unmatched. In DNA, the CDR3 is TGTGCCAGCAGCTTCCTCCTAGGGACAGTCAATGAGCAGTTCTTC. Its protein is CASSFLLGTVNEQFF.

The CDR3 DNA follows: TGTGCCATCAAGGGTGAGCGGGAAAGCTCCTACGAGCAGTACTTC. Translated: CAIKGERESSYEQYF. J is TRBJ2-7 and V is TRBV10-3; 7 nucleotides agree with TRBD2. Per germline, CDR1 ENHRY and CDR2 SYGVKD. With V trimmed by 7 bases and J by 0 bases, 9 bases remained unmatched. The CDR3 covers 15 residues.

This chain joins TRBV15 and TRBJ1-1, with D possibly being TRBD1 (5 bases). Trimming shortened V by 0 bases and J by 0 bases, and 8 bases separated the two germline ends. The germline V gene has CDR1 LNHNV and CDR2 YYDKDF (reference sequence). The CDR3 contains 15 residues. CDR3 sequence (DNA): TGTGCCACCAGCAGAGATCGGGGGATGAACACTGAAGCTTTCTTT. This sequence encodes CATSRDRGMNTEAFF.

The chain is built from TRBV7-6 and TRBJ2-3; TRBD2 might be the D (5 bases). Trimming took off 5 bases at V and 8 bases at J, with 17 bases between the two ends. CDR3 size: 14 residues. CDR1 and CDR2 from the germline V gene are SGHVS and FNYEAQ. CDR3 protein: CASSPSGRGGTQYF. The CDR3 nucleotides read TGTGCCAGCAGCCCCTCGGGTCGTGGAGGTACGCAGTATTTT.

The chain couples TRBV5-4 to TRBJ1-6, with 12 bases matching TRBD1. CDR3 length: 17 amino acids. Germline-derived CDR1 and CDR2 are SGHNT and YYREEE (reference sequence). V was pared by 0 bases and J by 6 bases, with 4 bases of the junction left unmatched. The CDR3, as DNA: TGTGCCAGCAGCTTGGTGGGACAGGGGGCGATTAATTCACCCCTCCACTTT. Amino acids: CASSLVGQGAINSPLHF. Looking up the rest from reference TRBV5-4 and TRBJ1-6 gives the full variable domain: ETGVTQSPTHLIKTRGQQVTLRCSSQSGHNTVSWYQQALGQGPQFIFQYYREEENGRGNFPPRFSGLQFPNYSSELNVNALELDDSALYLCASSLVGQGAINSPLHFGNGTRLTVT.

The chain has TRBV18 and TRBJ2-3; TRBD1 agrees at 9 bases. CDR1 is KGHSH and CDR2 is LQKENI in the germline V gene. The V segment lost 6 bases and the J segment 5 bases; nucleotides outside the gene matches: 3. The CDR3 extends over 13 amino acids. In nucleotides, the CDR3 is TGTGCCAGCTCGACAGGGGGAGAAGATACGCAGTATTTT. It translates to CASSTGGEDTQYF.

This clone was detected only once. The chain uses TRBV10-3 and TRBJ2-2, with D possibly being TRBD2 (6 bases). Trimming took off 6 bases at V and 6 bases at J, with 11 bases between the two ends. The CDR3 has 13 amino acids. Per germline, CDR1 ENHRY and CDR2 SYGVKD. CDR3: CAIRSPGAGELFF. As DNA, the CDR3 is TGTGCCATCAGAAGCCCGGGGGCCGGGGAGCTGTTTTTT.

This clone was counted once. The chain recombines TRBV19 with TRBJ1-3, with D hard to call. V lost 0 bases and J lost 0, with 18 bases in between. Germline CDR1 reads LNHDA; CDR2 reads SQIVND (reference sequence). The CDR3 sequence is 19 residues long. The DNA for the CDR3 is TGTGCCAGTAGTATAGAGGGTGGAACTATTGATTCCTCTGGAAACACCATATATTTT. This sequence encodes CASSIEGGTIDSSGNTIYF.

The V gene is TRBV6-5, the J gene TRBJ2-1; no definite D call. V was cut by 0 bases and J by 8 bases, with 14 bases left in between. Germline loops: CDR1 MNHEY, CDR2 SVGAGI. The CDR3 extends over 15 amino acids. CDR3 DNA sequence: TGTGCCAGCAGTTACTCTTTAGGGTTCGCCGATGAGCAGTTCTTC. This encodes CASSYSLGFADEQFF.

This clone was detected only a few times. CDR3 sequence reads: CASSRSKLDRIYGYTF. DNA for the CDR3: TGCGCCAGCAGCCGCTCAAAATTAGACAGAATCTATGGCTACACCTTC. This chain uses TRBV4-1 with TRBJ1-2; possible D gene TRBD1, 5 bases. The CDR3 is made up of 16 amino acids. Trimming pared 4 bases from V and 4 bases from J, leaving 19 bases between. Looked up from germline, CDR1 is MGHRA and CDR2 is YSYEKL.

This chain links TRBV27 with TRBJ2-7, with 9 positions matching TRBD1. V lost 3 bases to trimming and J lost 6 bases; unmatched junction nucleotides: 6. Looked up from germline, CDR1 is MNHEY and CDR2 is SMNVEV (reference sequence). CDR3 size: 14 residues. The DNA for the CDR3 is TGTGCCAGCAGTTTCGGACAGGGGTATGGCGAGCAGTACTTC. This encodes CASSFGQGYGEQYF.

This chain connects TRBV7-3 to TRBJ1-2, with D possibly matching TRBD1 (6 bases). Trimming cost V 7 bases and J 4 bases, with 19 bases left between them. Germline V gene lookup returns CDR1 SGHTA and CDR2 FQGTGA. This CDR3 has 15 amino acids. In DNA form, the CDR3 reads TGTGCCAGCACCCCCCAAGCAGGGGCCATCTATGGCTACACCTTC. The encoded protein is CASTPQAGAIYGYTF.

The chain has TRBV25-1 and TRBJ1-5; perhaps TRBD1 as D (6 bases). CDR1 is MGHDK, CDR2 SYGVNS, per germline. Trimming took off 5 bases at V and 5 bases at J, with 13 bases between the two ends. The CDR3 length is 14 residues. The CDR3 loop reads CASSWGTKDQPQHF. The DNA for the CDR3 is TGTGCCAGCAGTTGGGGGACAAAAGATCAGCCCCAGCATTTT.

The chain combines TRBV29-1 with TRBJ2-1, with TRBD1 matching 8 bases. The CDR3 loop spans 15 amino acids. The germline gives CDR1 SQVTM, CDR2 ANQGSEA. The V segment lost 8 bases and the J segment 7 bases; nucleotides outside the gene matches: 16. CDR3 nucleotide sequence: TGCAGCTCCTCAGGGGCAGGGGGCGCGTGGAATGAGCAGTTCTTC. Amino acids: CSSSGAGGAWNEQFF.

The chain uses TRBV21-1 and TRBJ2-1; the listed D gene, TRBD2, was not tested against the DNA. TRBV21-1 is noted as a pseudogene. There are 20 residues in the CDR3. The CDR3 loop reads CASSKVGSGRAAESYNEQFF. The CDR3 coding sequence is TGTGCCAGCAGCAAAGTAGGGAGCGGGAGGGCCGCCGAATCATACAATGAGCAGTTCTTC.

The chain carries TRBV4-1 and TRBJ2-1; 8 bases map to TRBD2. CDR1 is MGHRA, CDR2 YSYEKL, per germline. With V trimmed by 1 base and J by 7 bases, 9 bases remained unmatched. This CDR3 region has 16 residues. The CDR3 spells CASSQVGPAGVNEQFF. CDR3 in DNA: TGCGCCAGCAGCCAAGTGGGGCCAGCGGGGGTGAATGAGCAGTTCTTC.

The rearrangement joins TRBV5-1 to TRBJ2-7, with 8 bases that match TRBD1. The CDR3 loop spans 14 amino acids. Trimming removed 4 bases from V and 1 base from J; junction bases left unmatched: 4. The germline gives CDR1 SGHRS, CDR2 YFSETQ. In DNA form, the CDR3 reads TGCGCCAGCAGCGACGGACAGGGATCCTACGAGCAGTACTTC. The encoded protein is CASSDGQGSYEQYF.

The chain has TRBV2 and TRBJ2-3, with D perhaps TRBD2 (6 bases). Germline V lookup: CDR1 SNHLY, CDR2 FYNNEI. The ends were cut back, 6 bases at V and 2 bases at J, with 9 bases in the middle. This CDR3 is 13 amino acids long. The CDR3 reads CASRGTYTDTQYF. CDR3 sequence (DNA): TGTGCCAGCAGGGGGACTTACACAGATACGCAGTATTTT. Supplemented by reference TRBV2 and TRBJ2-3, the full variable domain reads EPEVTQTPSHQVTQMGQEVILRCVPISNHLYFYWYRQILGQKVEFLVSFYNNEISEKSEIFDDQFSVERPDGSNFTLKIRSTKLEDSAMYFCASRGTYTDTQYFGPGTRLTVL.

This clone is a singleton in its sample. The V and J genes are TRBV14 and TRBJ2-3, with 7 bases fitting TRBD1. Germline trimming cut 2 bases from V and 6 bases from J; bases unmatched to any gene: 8. This CDR3 has 15 amino acids. CDR1 and CDR2 from the germline V gene are SGHDN and FVKESK. CDR3 in amino acids: CASSQTRDSSDTQYF. Written as DNA, the CDR3 is TGTGCCAGCAGCCAAACAAGGGACAGTTCGGATACGCAGTATTTT.

CDR3: CASSIREYNEKLFF. The CDR3 DNA sequence: TGTGCCAGTAGTATTCGGGAATATAATGAAAAACTGTTTTTT. The rearrangement joins TRBV19 to TRBJ1-4, with D hard to call. Trimming removed 3 bases from V and 4 bases from J, with 9 bases in between. The CDR3 contains 14 residues. Per germline, CDR1 LNHDA and CDR2 SQIVND (reference sequence).

This chain connects TRBV27 to TRBJ2-7; D may be TRBD1 or TRBD2 (5 bases each). The V end lost 3 bases, the J end lost 1 base, and 16 bases lay between the germline ends. From germline, CDR1 is MNHEY and CDR2 SMNVEV (reference sequence). The CDR3 is 16 residues long. The CDR3, as DNA: TGTGCCAGCAGTTTCTCCCCCGGGACCTTGTCCTACGAGCAGTACTTC. Residues: CASSFSPGTLSYEQYF.

This CDR3 is CASSFSQVYSGNTIYF. Written as DNA, the CDR3 is TGTGCCAGCAGCTTCTCTCAGGTTTACTCTGGAAACACCATATATTTT. The V call is TRBV7-2, the J call TRBJ1-3; no definite D call. This CDR3 spans 16 amino acids. Per the germline V gene, CDR1 is SGHTA and CDR2 is FQGNSA. Trimming removed 3 bases at V and 0 bases at J, with 12 bases between.

The V call is TRBV4-1, the J call TRBJ2-7; the D gene is possibly TRBD1 (6 bases). V lost 4 bases to trimming and J lost 1 base, with 11 bases between them. This CDR3 has 14 amino acids. CDR1 MGHRA and CDR2 YSYEKL come from the germline V gene. In DNA, the CDR3 is TGCGCCAGCAGCCTAGGACAGTTATCCTACGAGCAGTACTTC. Translation gives CASSLGQLSYEQYF.

This clone has just one count. The chain uses TRBV9 and TRBJ2-6; TRBD1 agrees at 8 bases. Per germline, CDR1 SGDLS and CDR2 YYNGEE. The CDR3 extends over 16 amino acids. Germline trimming cut 10 bases from V and 4 bases from J; bases unmatched to any gene: 13. The CDR3 is CASTGQGGAGANVLTF. DNA of the CDR3: TGTGCCTCAACAGGACAGGGTGGGGCCGGGGCCAACGTCCTGACTTTC. The complete variable domain, with remaining parts taken from reference TRBV9 and TRBJ2-6, reads DSGVTQTPKHLITATGQRVTLRCSPRSGDLSVYWYQQSLDQGLQFLIQYYNGEERAKGNILERFSAQQFPDLHSELNLSSLELGDSALYFCASTGQGGAGANVLTFGAGSRLTVL.

This clone appeared a few times. V gene TRBV6-4 combines with J gene TRBJ1-6; tentative D call: TRBD1 (5 bases). Deletions cut 3 bases from V and 9 bases from J, with 9 bases between. The germline gives CDR1 MRHNA, CDR2 SNTAGT. The CDR3 consists of 13 residues. This CDR3 is CASSEGLGSPLHF. CDR3 DNA sequence: TGTGCCAGCAGTGAGGGACTGGGTTCACCCCTCCACTTT.

The chain has TRBV6-5 and TRBJ2-3; 8 positions match TRBD2. Per germline, CDR1 MNHEY and CDR2 SVGAGI. The ends lost 8 bases at V and 4 bases at J; junction bases unmatched: 11. The CDR3 has 15 amino acids. DNA of the CDR3: TGTGCCAGCTCTTTGGCCGGGAGGGACTCAGATACGCAGTATTTT. Protein product: CASSLAGRDSDTQYF.

V usage is TRBV11-3 and J usage is TRBJ2-7, with 7 nucleotides matching TRBD1. This CDR3 is 14 amino acids long. Germline V CDR1 and CDR2: SGHNT, YENEEA. Unmatched junction bases numbered 6, after V lost 4 bases and J lost 3 bases. In DNA form, the CDR3 reads TGTGCCAGCAGCTGGAGCCCAGGGGGCTACGAGCAGTACTTC. Its translation: CASSWSPGGYEQYF.

This sequence joins TRBV6-5 and TRBJ1-6, with D possibly TRBD1 on 5 matching bases. V shed 6 bases and J shed 13 bases, with 10 bases lying between them. Per germline, CDR1 MNHEY and CDR2 SVGAGI. The CDR3 length is 11 residues. CDR3 DNA: TGTGCCAGCAGCAGGGCGGTGCCCCTCCACTTT. It translates to CASSRAVPLHF.

The chain joins TRBV5-1 to TRBJ1-2; weak D call: TRBD1 (5 bases). This CDR3 contains 14 residues. Trimming took off 1 base at V and 2 bases at J, with 9 bases between the two ends. Germline loops: CDR1 SGHRS, CDR2 YFSETQ. This chain's CDR3 is CASSLSRGNYGYTF. The CDR3 nucleotides are TGCGCCAGCAGCTTGAGTCGGGGGAACTATGGCTACACCTTC.

This clone has a handful of counts. The chain combines TRBV6-4 with TRBJ2-1; tentatively, D is TRBD2 (5 bases). The V end was cut by 0 bases, the J end by 8 bases, with 11 bases between. Germline loops: CDR1 MRHNA, CDR2 SNTAGT. The CDR3 runs 14 residues. CDR3 in amino acids: CASSDSRVTDEQFF. CDR3 coding DNA: TGTGCCAGCAGTGACTCGAGGGTCACCGATGAGCAGTTCTTC.